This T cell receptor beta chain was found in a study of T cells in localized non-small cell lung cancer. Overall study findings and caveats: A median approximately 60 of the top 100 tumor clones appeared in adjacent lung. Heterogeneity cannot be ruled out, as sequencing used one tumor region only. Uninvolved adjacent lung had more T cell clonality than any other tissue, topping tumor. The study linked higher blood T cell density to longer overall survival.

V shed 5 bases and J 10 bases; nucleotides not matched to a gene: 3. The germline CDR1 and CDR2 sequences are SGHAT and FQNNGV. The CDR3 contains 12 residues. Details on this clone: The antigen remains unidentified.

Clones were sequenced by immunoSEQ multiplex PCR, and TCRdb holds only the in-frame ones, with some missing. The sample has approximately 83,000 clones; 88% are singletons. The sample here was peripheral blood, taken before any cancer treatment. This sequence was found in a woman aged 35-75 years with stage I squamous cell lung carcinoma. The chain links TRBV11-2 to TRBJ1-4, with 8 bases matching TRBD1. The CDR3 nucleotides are TGTGCCAGCAGCGAACAGGGGGGAAAACTGTTTTTT. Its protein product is CASSEQGGKLFF.